The 10 T cell receptor beta chains listed next were all sequenced from one sample in a study of technical replicates of blood from a handful of donors. This table comes from immunoSEQ multiplex PCR, and its TCRdb copy is limited to in-frame clones, with some not included. The data hold 60,000 to 90,000 clones, with 95% to 96% observed a single time. Material for sequencing was T cells isolated from PBMCs. Every receptor here comes from a human donor in good health.

The chain employs TRBV28 and TRBJ1-2; TRBD1 matches at 8 bases. CDR1 MDHEN and CDR2 SYDVKM come from the germline V gene. Trimming removed 6 bases from V and 8 bases from J; junction bases left unmatched: 11. The CDR3 has 14 residues. The CDR3 spells CASRPPDRVSGYTF. The DNA of the CDR3 is TGTGCCAGCAGACCACCGGACAGGGTGAGCGGCTACACCTTC.

This chain links TRBV10-1 with TRBJ2-5, with D possibly being TRBD2 (5 bases). Germline V gene data show CDR1 as WNHNN and CDR2 as SYGVQD (reference sequence). The CDR3 spans 12 residues. V was pared by 6 bases and J by 2 bases, with 7 bases between. The DNA for the CDR3 is TGCGCCAGCAGCCGGGGTCAAGAGACCCAGTACTTC. Encoded protein: CASSRGQETQYF.

The gene calls are TRBV18 and TRBJ2-2, with D possibly TRBD2 on 6 matching bases. This CDR3 region has 14 residues. With 3 bases removed from V and 2 bases from J, the gap between germline ends came to 7 bases. Germline V lookup: CDR1 KGHSH, CDR2 LQKENI. The CDR3 sequence: CASSPGLNTGELFF. CDR3 sequence (DNA): TGTGCCAGCTCACCGGGACTCAACACCGGGGAGCTGTTTTTT. The whole variable domain, remainder taken from reference TRBV18 and TRBJ2-2, is NAGVMQNPRHLVRRRGQEARLRCSPMKGHSHVYWYRQLPEEGLKFMVYLQKENIIDESGMPKERFSAEFPKEGPSILRIQQVVRGDSAAYFCASSPGLNTGELFFGEGSRLTVL.

The chain employs TRBV5-4 and TRBJ2-7; TRBD2 matches 13 bases. The CDR3 length is 17 residues. The germline CDR1 and CDR2 sequences are SGHNT and YYREEE (reference sequence). J lost 4 bases, V lost 3 bases, and 10 bases had no gene match. The CDR3 region is CASSSPPGLAGAYEQYF. In nucleotides, the CDR3 is TGTGCCAGCAGCTCACCACCCGGACTAGCGGGAGCTTACGAGCAGTACTTC.

The V gene is TRBV19, the J gene TRBJ1-4, with 10 bases fitting TRBD1. CDR1 is LNHDA and CDR2 is SQIVND in the germline V gene (reference sequence). V lost 6 bases and J lost 5; bases outside the gene matches: 9. The CDR3 spans 16 residues. CDR3 region: CASSQYRGQGNEKLFF. CDR3 bases: TGTGCCAGTAGCCAATACCGGGGACAGGGGAATGAAAAACTGTTTTTT.

The rearrangement joins TRBV14 to TRBJ1-4; the match to TRBD1 covers 7 bases. CDR3 length: 13 amino acids. Germline-derived CDR1 and CDR2 are SGHDN and FVKESK. With 3 bases clipped from V and 10 bases from J, the junction kept 5 bases outside the gene matches. In nucleotides, the CDR3 is TGTGCCAGCAGCCACGGGACAGACCCAAAACTGTTTTTT. As protein: CASSHGTDPKLFF.

The rearrangement links TRBV19 to TRBJ2-3; 8 nucleotides agree with TRBD2. In germline, CDR1 is LNHDA, CDR2 SQIVND (reference sequence). There are 15 residues in the CDR3. J was trimmed by 6 bases and V by 6 bases; bases with no gene match: 11. In DNA form, the CDR3 reads TGTGCCAGTAGATCCGGGACTAGTCTTTCGGATACGCAGTATTTT. It codes for CASRSGTSLSDTQYF.

The chain employs TRBV7-9 and TRBJ2-2, with D perhaps matching TRBD2 (6 bases). Trimming removed 3 bases from V and 9 bases from J, with 11 bases in between. The germline V gene has CDR1 SEHNR and CDR2 FQNEAQ (reference sequence). This CDR3 contains 13 residues. The CDR3: CASSFGGSRELFF. DNA of the CDR3: TGTGCCAGCAGCTTCGGGGGTTCGAGGGAGCTGTTTTTT.

The genes are TRBV7-2 and TRBJ2-7, with D maybe TRBD2 (5 bases). The CDR3 has 14 amino acids. The V end lost 2 bases, the J end lost 3 bases, and 11 bases lay between the germline ends. The germline CDR1 and CDR2 sequences are SGHTA and FQGNSA. CDR3 in amino acids: CASSLPGSGYEQYF. The DNA for the CDR3 is TGTGCCAGCAGCTTACCGGGGAGCGGCTACGAGCAGTACTTC.

The V call is TRBV4-1, the J call TRBJ1-5, with D perhaps TRBD1 (5 bases). The CDR3 extends over 14 amino acids. Trimming took 3 bases from V and 1 from J, leaving 7 bases between them. Germline assignment: CDR1 MGHRA and CDR2 YSYEKL. CDR3 protein: CASSQTESNQPQHF. CDR3 bases: TGCGCCAGCAGCCAGACAGAAAGCAATCAGCCCCAGCATTTT.